This TCR beta chain was sequenced during a study of shared clonotypes between healthy human individuals. CDR1 is SGHTA, CDR2 FQGNSA, per germline. The CDR3 sequence is 15 residues long. The V gene lost 1 base and the J gene lost 3 bases, with 10 bases spanning the gap. Assay: immunoSEQ multiplex PCR; the TCRdb copy retains only in-frame clones and omits some. The data contain approximately 350,000 clones, around 96% of them seen just once; the ten biggest clones take up approximately 0.32%. The sequencing input was memory CD8+ T cells sorted from blood. Subset defined: CD45RO+ cells pooled with CCR7-negative TemRA cells. This sequence originates from a man aged 25 to 45 in good health. This sequence joins TRBV7-2 and TRBJ2-1; D may be TRBD1 (6 bases). The CDR3 DNA follows: TGTGCCAGCAGCTTAGTAGGGGACAACTACAATGAGCAGTTCTTC. Translation: CASSLVGDNYNEQFF.